The 13 T cell receptor beta chains listed next were all sequenced from one sample in a study of Tregs in tolerant kidney transplant recipients. Some clones are missing from TCRdb's copy, which holds only in-frame ones; the method was immunoSEQ multiplex PCR. The table includes 90,000 to 130,000 clones, around 91% detected once. The starting material was CD4+ T cells from blood, obtained before the transplant. The source of these receptors is a human donor who received a combined kidney and bone marrow transplant.

This clone was observed a few times. The gene calls are TRBV7-9 and TRBJ2-5, with a weak D call TRBD1 (6 bases). The V and J ends lost 7 bases and 5 bases respectively, with 17 bases between them. CDR3 size: 14 residues. The V gene's germline CDR1 is SEHNR and CDR2 FQNEAQ (reference sequence). The CDR3 coding sequence is TGTGCCAGCACGACGGCAGGGGCAGGGGAGACCCAGTACTTC. Its protein is CASTTAGAGETQYF.

This clone was observed a single time. The chain links TRBV15 to TRBJ2-6; 9 bases line up with TRBD1. Looked up from germline, CDR1 is LNHNV and CDR2 is YYDKDF (reference sequence). The trim removed 4 bases at V and 2 bases at J, leaving 9 bases unmatched. The CDR3 has 18 amino acids. The CDR3 DNA is TGTGCCACCAGCAACCGGGACAGGGTAGGGACTGGGGCCAACGTCCTGACTTTC. It is translated as CATSNRDRVGTGANVLTF.

The table lists this clone with a count of one. This rearrangement joins TRBV4-1 to TRBJ1-1; D call uncertain. The CDR3 is 14 residues long. Trimming cost V 2 bases and J 1 base, with 8 bases left between them. Per germline, CDR1 MGHRA and CDR2 YSYEKL. As DNA, the CDR3 is TGCGCCAGCAGCCAATGGCAAAGGAACACTGAAGCTTTCTTT. The encoded protein is CASSQWQRNTEAFF.

The DNA of the CDR3 is TGTGCCAGCAGCGTAGAGGACCTAGCGGGGAACAATGAGCAGTTCTTC. The encoded protein is CASSVEDLAGNNEQFF. J is TRBJ2-1 and V is TRBV9; 9 bases match TRBD2. The germline CDR1 and CDR2 sequences are SGDLS and YYNGEE. Trimming at V came to 0 bases and at J to 5 bases, leaving 6 bases not matched to a gene. The CDR3 totals 16 residues. Filled out from reference TRBV9 and TRBJ2-1, the complete variable domain reads DSGVTQTPKHLITATGQRVTLRCSPRSGDLSVYWYQQSLDQGLQFLIQYYNGEERAKGNILERFSAQQFPDLHSELNLSSLELGDSALYFCASSVEDLAGNNEQFFGPGTRLTVL.

This rearrangement joins TRBV9 to TRBJ2-7; the match to TRBD2 covers 9 bases. The CDR3 runs 16 residues. The V gene's germline CDR1 is SGDLS and CDR2 YYNGEE. The V segment lost 4 bases and the J segment 1 base; nucleotides outside the gene matches: 9. CDR3 nucleotides: TGTGCCAGCAGCAAAGCCGGGACTAGCTATTCCTACGAGCAGTACTTC. Translated, it gives CASSKAGTSYSYEQYF. The whole variable domain, remainder taken from reference TRBV9 and TRBJ2-7, is DSGVTQTPKHLITATGQRVTLRCSPRSGDLSVYWYQQSLDQGLQFLIQYYNGEERAKGNILERFSAQQFPDLHSELNLSSLELGDSALYFCASSKAGTSYSYEQYFGPGTRLTVT.

This sequence joins TRBV5-1 and TRBJ2-1; tentatively, D is TRBD2 (7 bases). The CDR3 spans 16 residues. The germline V gene has CDR1 SGHRS and CDR2 YFSETQ. Trimming removed 0 bases from V and 5 bases from J, with 15 bases in between. The CDR3 bases are TGCGCCAGCAGCTTGGCGGGCGGGGGCTGGGACAATGAGCAGTTCTTC. Translated: CASSLAGGGWDNEQFF.

This clone was detected ten times or more. This sample includes further DNA sequences coding for the same CDR3. V gene TRBV4-1 combines with J gene TRBJ1-2; D is uncertain. Trimming took 1 base from V and 4 from J, leaving 4 bases between them. The CDR3 has 12 amino acids. Germline CDR1 and CDR2: MGHRA and YSYEKL. The CDR3 reads CASSQAGYGYTF. DNA for the CDR3: TGCGCCAGCAGCCAAGCAGGCTATGGCTACACCTTC.

This sequence joins TRBV19 and TRBJ1-5, with 10 bases identical to TRBD1. With 6 bases clipped from V and 7 bases from J, the junction kept 9 bases outside the gene matches. CDR1 and CDR2 from the germline V gene are LNHDA and SQIVND (reference sequence). The CDR3 sequence is 15 residues long. CDR3 residues: CASSRDRGVSQPQHF. CDR3 bases: TGTGCCAGTAGCCGGGACAGGGGCGTATCGCAGCCCCAGCATTTT.

The chain joins TRBV4-1 to TRBJ1-3; TRBD1 agrees at 7 bases. V gave up 0 bases and J gave up 4 bases; unmatched junction bases: 12. There are 18 residues in the CDR3. Germline V gene sequence: CDR1 MGHRA, CDR2 YSYEKL. Here the CDR3 reads CASSQEGPDRASGNTIYF. As DNA, the CDR3 is TGCGCCAGCAGCCAAGAAGGACCCGACAGGGCATCAGGAAACACCATATATTTT.

The V call is TRBV7-2, the J call TRBJ2-2; D is possibly TRBD2 (6 bases). The CDR3 sequence is 13 residues long. In germline, CDR1 is SGHTA, CDR2 FQGNSA. V was clipped by 3 bases and J by 5 bases, with 7 bases between them. CDR3 region: CASSLAGTGELFF. The CDR3 DNA is TGTGCCAGCAGCTTGGCGGGGACCGGGGAGCTGTTTTTT.

This rearrangement joins TRBV30 to TRBJ1-1, with 10 bases that match TRBD1. Germline V CDR1 and CDR2: GTSNPN, SVGIG (reference sequence). This CDR3 comprises 13 residues. Unmatched junction bases numbered 7, after V lost 8 bases and J lost 4 bases. This chain's CDR3 is CARDRGGGTEAFF. The CDR3 DNA sequence: TGTGCCCGGGACAGGGGAGGGGGCACTGAAGCTTTCTTT.

The CDR3 region is CAWSAGGNTEAFF. The CDR3 region has the DNA TGTGCCTGGAGTGCGGGGGGGAACACTGAAGCTTTCTTT. This sequence joins TRBV30 and TRBJ1-1; tentative D call: TRBD1 (5 bases). V was trimmed by 1 base and J by 1 base, leaving 7 bases between them. Germline V lookup: CDR1 GTSNPN, CDR2 SVGIG (reference sequence). The CDR3 loop spans 13 amino acids.

The gene calls are TRBV6-1 and TRBJ2-5; D gene unclear. V lost 5 bases and J 0 bases, leaving 10 bases between the germline ends. The CDR3 runs 14 residues. Germline CDR1 and CDR2: MNHNS and SASEGT. For the CDR3, the DNA is TGTGCCAGCAGTCCTTTCGGTAACCAAGAGACCCAGTACTTC. This translates into CASSPFGNQETQYF.